This passage covers 31 T cell receptor beta chains from one sample sequenced in a study of blood T cell repertoires in COVID-19. The method was immunoSEQ multiplex PCR; TCRdb's version includes in-frame clones alone and lacks a portion of them. The data contain 60,000 or so clones, approximately 91% of them singletons. The sample consisted of peripheral blood. These receptors originate from a human donor in a cohort sampled during active COVID-19.

This clone was recorded only once. V and J are TRBV24-1 and TRBJ2-5; 7 bases line up with TRBD1. The germline V gene encodes CDR1 KGHDR and CDR2 SFDVKD. Trimming removed 4 bases from V and 1 base from J; junction bases left unmatched: 5. The CDR3 runs 15 residues. The DNA for the CDR3 is TGTGCCACCAGTGACCAACGACAGGGCCAAGAGACCCAGTACTTC. Protein product: CATSDQRQGQETQYF.

This clone was observed a single time. The chain uses TRBV27 and TRBJ2-7, with 11 positions matching TRBD1. CDR3 length: 14 amino acids. Germline trimming cut 5 bases from V and 4 bases from J; bases unmatched to any gene: 4. Germline V gene sequence: CDR1 MNHEY, CDR2 SMNVEV (reference sequence). CDR3 sequence (DNA): TGTGCCAGCAGTGCGGACAGGGGGCGGTACGAGCAGTACTTC. Encoded protein: CASSADRGRYEQYF.

The chain uses TRBV5-1 and TRBJ2-6; the match to TRBD1 covers 7 bases. Germline V gene data show CDR1 as SGHRS and CDR2 as YFSETQ. The CDR3 extends over 16 amino acids. V dropped 3 bases and J dropped 0; count of bases not matched to a gene: 3. The CDR3 DNA reads as TGCGCCAGCAGCTCGGGACAGCACTCTGGGGCCAACGTCCTGACTTTC. Translated, it gives CASSSGQHSGANVLTF.

The rearrangement uses TRBV5-1 and TRBJ2-3, with a weak D call TRBD2 (6 bases). The germline V gene encodes CDR1 SGHRS and CDR2 YFSETQ. This CDR3 spans 17 amino acids. V was trimmed by 4 bases and J by 0 bases, leaving 18 bases between them. The CDR3 is CASSLFLLGGSTDTQYF. Here the CDR3 DNA reads TGCGCCAGCAGCCTATTCTTACTGGGGGGTAGCACAGATACGCAGTATTTT.

The gene calls are TRBV28 and TRBJ2-2, with D perhaps TRBD2 (6 bases). The CDR3 has 15 amino acids. Between the trimmed V and J ends, which lost 3 bases and 2 bases, there was a span of 10 bases. Per the germline V gene, CDR1 is MDHEN and CDR2 is SYDVKM. CDR3 bases: TGTGCCAGCAGTTTTATGACTAGAAACACCGGGGAGCTGTTTTTT. It yields the protein CASSFMTRNTGELFF.

J is TRBJ1-3 and V is TRBV4-3; D unclear. CDR1 is LGHNA, CDR2 YSLEER, per germline. V was clipped by 0 bases and J by 0 bases, with 9 bases between them. The length of the CDR3 is 16 residues. As DNA, the CDR3 is TGCGCCAGCAGCCAAGATGGGCCGCGCTCTGGAAACACCATATATTTT. Its translation: CASSQDGPRSGNTIYF.

This sequence joins TRBV4-3 and TRBJ1-2, with 9 bases lining up with TRBD1. The V gene's germline CDR1 is LGHNA and CDR2 YSLEER. The CDR3 loop spans 16 amino acids. After removal of 0 bases from V and 5 bases from J, the junction contained 7 bases not matched to a gene. The DNA of the CDR3 is TGCGCCAGCAGCCAAGAGGAGGACAGGGGAGGATATGGCTACACCTTC. Translated: CASSQEEDRGGYGYTF.

The gene calls are TRBV5-1 and TRBJ2-7; 9 bases align to TRBD1. The V segment lost 7 bases and the J segment 5 bases; nucleotides outside the gene matches: 13. Germline assignment: CDR1 SGHRS and CDR2 YFSETQ. The length of the CDR3 is 15 residues. The DNA of the CDR3 is TGCGCCAGCCGATTGATGGGACAGGGTGTTGACGAGCAGTACTTC. Its translation is CASRLMGQGVDEQYF.

This clone was picked up one time. The V call is TRBV9, the J call TRBJ2-7; possibly TRBD1 for D (6 bases). The CDR3 loop spans 13 amino acids. CDR1 and CDR2 from the germline V gene are SGDLS and YYNGEE. Trimming cost V 4 bases and J 5 bases, with 13 bases left between them. The DNA for the CDR3 is TGTGCCAGCAGCCTACAGGGTCTGAACGAGCAGTACTTC. It is translated as CASSLQGLNEQYF. Combining the CDR3 with reference TRBV9 and TRBJ2-7 gives the whole variable domain DSGVTQTPKHLITATGQRVTLRCSPRSGDLSVYWYQQSLDQGLQFLIQYYNGEERAKGNILERFSAQQFPDLHSELNLSSLELGDSALYFCASSLQGLNEQYFGPGTRLTVT.

The rearrangement links TRBV28 to TRBJ1-5, with D uncertain. The CDR3 length is 13 residues. Trimming removed 7 bases from V and 5 bases from J, with 12 bases in between. CDR1 is MDHEN and CDR2 is SYDVKM in the germline V gene. The CDR3, as DNA: TGTGCCAGCAAGAAAGTTAACTATCAGCCCCAGCATTTT. Protein product: CASKKVNYQPQHF.

The chain is built from TRBV29-1 and TRBJ1-2; 7 bases are a match to TRBD1. With 7 bases clipped from V and 2 bases from J, the junction kept 10 bases outside the gene matches. The germline V gene has CDR1 SQVTM and CDR2 ANQGSEA. The CDR3 is 14 amino acids. Here the CDR3 reads CSGGGGRGNYGYTF. The CDR3, as DNA: TGCAGCGGTGGAGGGGGCAGGGGGAACTATGGCTACACCTTC.

This sequence joins TRBV11-2 and TRBJ1-1; 7 nucleotides agree with TRBD1. Per the germline V gene, CDR1 is SGHAT and CDR2 is FQNNGV. Trimming cost V 4 bases and J 1 base; bases outside gene matches: 6. This CDR3 has 15 amino acids. This CDR3 is CASSSPRQGNTEAFF. As DNA, the CDR3 is TGTGCCAGCAGCTCGCCGAGACAGGGGAACACTGAAGCTTTCTTT.

The count of this clone is one. The chain is built from TRBV6-6 and TRBJ2-3, with D possibly matching TRBD2 (6 bases). Germline assignment: CDR1 MNHNY and CDR2 SVGAGI (reference sequence). The CDR3 contains 14 residues. Trimming removed 4 bases from V and 6 bases from J, with 14 bases in between. The CDR3 DNA is TGTGCCAGCAGTTTCCAGGGTGGGGGGGATACGCAGTATTTT. Its protein is CASSFQGGGDTQYF.

The chain is built from TRBV18 and TRBJ2-1; D unresolved. Trimming cost V 3 bases and J 10 bases, with 13 bases left between them. Germline CDR1 and CDR2: KGHSH and LQKENI. The CDR3 runs 13 residues. CDR3 amino acids: CASSPPKSAEQFF. For the CDR3, the DNA is TGTGCCAGCTCACCTCCAAAATCAGCGGAGCAGTTCTTC.

This chain joins TRBV7-2 and TRBJ2-3; 8 positions match TRBD2. The ends lost 2 bases at V and 0 bases at J; junction bases unmatched: 10. The CDR3 runs 18 residues. Germline-derived CDR1 and CDR2 are SGHTA and FQGNSA. This CDR3 reads CASSLSGLAAASTDTQYF. The CDR3 nucleotides are TGTGCCAGCAGCTTAAGTGGACTAGCAGCCGCTAGCACAGATACGCAGTATTTT.

This chain connects TRBV29-1 to TRBJ1-2; weak D call: TRBD1 (6 bases). The germline V gene encodes CDR1 SQVTM and CDR2 ANQGSEA. Trimming cost V 1 base and J 5 bases, with 26 bases left between them. This CDR3 has 18 amino acids. The DNA of the CDR3 is TGCAGCGTTGAAGGCGCTCGGTTTCCAGGGGCTGTATTGTATGGCTACACCTTC. This sequence encodes CSVEGARFPGAVLYGYTF. Full variable domain (missing parts from reference TRBV29-1 and TRBJ1-2): SAVISQKPSRDICQRGTSLTIQCQVDSQVTMMFWYRQQPGQSLTLIATANQGSEATYESGFVIDKFPISRPNLTFSTLTVSNMSPEDSSIYLCSVEGARFPGAVLYGYTFGSGTRLTVV.

The chain employs TRBV5-8 and TRBJ2-1; 11 nucleotides line up with TRBD2. The CDR3 consists of 16 residues. Germline lookup yields CDR1 SGHTS and CDR2 YDEGEE. V trimming: 3 bases; J trimming: 3 bases; junction bases outside the gene matches: 5. CDR3 protein: CASSYYSGRGYNEQFF. CDR3 nucleotide sequence: TGTGCCAGCAGCTATTATAGCGGGAGGGGCTACAATGAGCAGTTCTTC.

Only a few counts were recorded for this clone. The V call is TRBV12-3 or TRBV12-4, the J call TRBJ1-3, with a possible D match to TRBD1 (6 bases). The CDR3 is 11 amino acids. Trimming took 6 bases from V and 10 from J, leaving 10 bases between them. DNA for the CDR3: TGTGCCAGCAGCAACAGGGTAACCATATATTTT. Protein sequence: CASSNRVTIYF.

The chain recombines TRBV27 with TRBJ2-7, with 7 bases aligning to TRBD1. The V gene end was trimmed by 5 bases and the J gene end by 5 bases; junction bases not matched to a gene: 12. This CDR3 comprises 15 residues. Germline values: CDR1 MNHEY, CDR2 SMNVEV (reference sequence). CDR3 nucleotides: TGTGCCAGCAGTCCCGGACAGGCCGGACATAACGAGCAGTACTTC. Amino acids: CASSPGQAGHNEQYF.

The chain recombines TRBV27 with TRBJ1-5; D call uncertain. V gave up 2 bases and J gave up 4 bases, with 9 bases separating them. The CDR3 covers 14 residues. Germline lookup yields CDR1 MNHEY and CDR2 SMNVEV (reference sequence). The CDR3 is CASSLIGLNQPQHF. DNA for the CDR3: TGTGCCAGCAGTTTAATTGGGCTGAATCAGCCCCAGCATTTT.

The V and J genes are TRBV6-6 and TRBJ1-5, with D perhaps matching TRBD1 (6 bases). Germline loops: CDR1 MNHNY, CDR2 SVGAGI (reference sequence). The V and J ends lost 10 bases and 7 bases respectively, with 17 bases between them. The CDR3 length is 13 residues. As DNA, the CDR3 is TGTGCCACTCATGAGACGGGGGGCCAGCCCCAGCATTTT. This sequence encodes CATHETGGQPQHF.

This sequence joins TRBV5-4 and TRBJ2-1, with D possibly TRBD1 on 5 matching bases. Trimming removed 2 bases from V and 3 bases from J, with 9 bases in between. This CDR3 comprises 14 residues. The germline V gene has CDR1 SGHNT and CDR2 YYREEE (reference sequence). CDR3 protein: CASSFDQGYNEQFF. CDR3 coding DNA: TGTGCCAGCAGCTTCGATCAGGGCTACAATGAGCAGTTCTTC.

This chain connects TRBV7-9 to TRBJ2-7, with D possibly matching TRBD2 (6 bases). Trimming took 6 bases from V and 1 from J, leaving 13 bases between them. In germline, CDR1 is SEHNR, CDR2 FQNEAQ (reference sequence). The CDR3 loop spans 14 amino acids. The CDR3 bases are TGTGCCAGCAGTGAATGGCGGGATTCCTACGAGCAGTACTTC. Its translation: CASSEWRDSYEQYF.

The chain uses TRBV4-3 and TRBJ2-7; TRBD2 agrees at 11 bases. V shed 2 bases, J shed 6 bases, and the junction held 6 bases outside the gene matches. Per germline, CDR1 LGHNA and CDR2 YSLEER. CDR3 size: 15 residues. The CDR3 nucleotides are TGCGCCAGCAGCCAATCCGGGACTAGCGGCCTCGAGCAGTACTTC. Its translation is CASSQSGTSGLEQYF.

This rearrangement joins TRBV7-9 to TRBJ2-7, with D hard to call. Trimming removed 9 bases from V and 0 bases from J, with 12 bases in between. From germline, CDR1 is SEHNR and CDR2 FQNEAQ (reference sequence). The CDR3 spans 13 residues. The CDR3 sequence: CASEPPSSYEQYF. The CDR3 DNA follows: TGTGCCAGTGAGCCCCCTTCCTCCTACGAGCAGTACTTC.

This chain connects TRBV6-5 to TRBJ2-7; TRBD1 matches at 7 bases. Germline V CDR1 and CDR2: MNHEY, SVGAGI. V lost 6 bases, J lost 2 bases, and 4 bases stayed unmatched. The CDR3 contains 13 residues. The CDR3 loop reads CASSRGQPYEQYF. The CDR3 DNA sequence: TGTGCCAGCAGCCGGGGACAGCCCTACGAGCAGTACTTC.

CDR3 nucleotides: TGTGCCAGCAGCCTTCGGACTAGCGGGAGCTGGGACAATGAGCAGTTCTTC. This sequence encodes CASSLRTSGSWDNEQFF. V usage is TRBV9 and J usage is TRBJ2-1; 13 bases align to TRBD2. Germline V gene data show CDR1 as SGDLS and CDR2 as YYNGEE. V dropped 4 bases and J dropped 5; count of bases not matched to a gene: 9. The CDR3 loop spans 17 amino acids.

In its sample, this clone was seen a few times. The junction differs from germline at one of its ends, possibly a read error. This sequence joins TRBV6-1 and TRBJ1-5; D uncertain. CDR3 size: 15 residues. The germline V gene has CDR1 MNHNS and CDR2 SASEGT. The CDR3 here is CASREDRGSNQPQHF. The CDR3 DNA sequence: TGTGCCAGCAGGGAAGACCGGGGTTCCAATCAGCCCCAGCATTTT.

The chain joins TRBV2 to TRBJ1-1; D is perhaps TRBD1 (6 bases). Germline V gene data show CDR1 as SNHLY and CDR2 as FYNNEI. The V and J ends lost 4 bases and 4 bases respectively, with 10 bases between them. This CDR3 contains 13 residues. The CDR3 coding sequence is TGTGCCAGCAGTGCAGGGGAGGGCACTGAAGCTTTCTTT. Its translation is CASSAGEGTEAFF.

V and J are TRBV6-5 and TRBJ2-2, with D possibly TRBD2 on 6 matching bases. The germline CDR1 and CDR2 sequences are MNHEY and SVGAGI. The CDR3 contains 15 residues. V was shortened by 6 bases and J by 2 bases, with 13 bases between the two germline ends. The CDR3 loop is CASRQLGTNTGELFF. CDR3 nucleotide sequence: TGTGCCAGCAGGCAACTCGGGACTAACACCGGGGAGCTGTTTTTT.

J is TRBJ2-7 and V is TRBV5-6; 7 bases align to TRBD1. J was trimmed by 3 bases and V by 4 bases; bases with no gene match: 7. Germline CDR1 and CDR2: SGHDT and YYEEEE. The CDR3 has 14 amino acids. CDR3 in amino acids: CASSPGDSLYEQYF. The CDR3 DNA is TGTGCCAGCAGCCCCGGGGACAGTCTCTACGAGCAGTACTTC.